Each of the 10 T cell receptor beta chains below was sequenced from the same sample in a study. TCRdb fed the RT-PCR reads into MiXCR, producing one record per CDR3 protein. Of about 700,000 distinct CDR3 sequences listed, 14% are singletons. Sequenced material: memory CD4+ T cells from blood. These receptors were obtained from a female donor in good health, serving as a healthy control.

This clonotype occurred a few times. The rearrangement uses TRBV20-1 and TRBJ1-2; a possible D gene is TRBD1 (5 bases). Per germline, CDR1 DFQATT and CDR2 SNEGSKA (reference sequence). This CDR3 contains 15 residues. Trimming took off 1 base at V and 1 base at J, with 13 bases between the two ends. The CDR3 is CSARVPLQGNYGYTF. In DNA form, the CDR3 reads TGCAGTGCTAGAGTTCCTCTCCAGGGTAACTATGGCTACACCTTC.

This clonotype was seen more than once but under ten times. The genes are TRBV5-1 and TRBJ2-3; 13 bases are a match to TRBD2. The CDR3 extends over 16 amino acids. Germline lookup yields CDR1 SGHRS and CDR2 YFSETQ. Trimming took 2 bases from V and 5 from J; bases not matched to a gene: 5. DNA of the CDR3: TGCGCCAGCAGCTTCACTAGCGGGGGGGCCTTAGATACGCAGTATTTT. Translation: CASSFTSGGALDTQYF.

This clonotype was detected ten times or more. V gene TRBV29-1 combines with J gene TRBJ2-5; possibly TRBD1 for D (6 bases). Per germline, CDR1 SQVTM and CDR2 ANQGSEA. Trimming stripped 6 bases from V and 5 bases from J, with 16 bases between. The CDR3 contains 13 residues. CDR3 DNA sequence: TGCAGCGTCGCGACAGGCAGGAGGGAGACCCAGTACTTC. It codes for CSVATGRRETQYF. Using reference TRBV29-1 and TRBJ2-5 for the parts outside the CDR3, the full variable domain is SAVISQKPSRDICQRGTSLTIQCQVDSQVTMMFWYRQQPGQSLTLIATANQGSEATYESGFVIDKFPISRPNLTFSTLTVSNMSPEDSSIYLCSVATGRRETQYFGPGTRLLVL.

Only a few counts were recorded for this clonotype. The chain is built from TRBV12-3 or TRBV12-4 and TRBJ2-7; maybe TRBD1 (6 bases). Trimming stripped 7 bases from V and 7 bases from J, with 20 bases between. The CDR3 has 14 residues. CDR3 protein: CASTLRDTFGEQYF. CDR3 in DNA: TGTGCCAGCACCTTAAGGGACACCTTTGGTGAGCAGTACTTC.

This clonotype was picked up a small number of times. The gene calls are TRBV18 and TRBJ2-3; 7 positions agree with TRBD2. The junction had 13 bases not matched to a gene; V was cut back by 2 bases and J by 5 bases. The CDR3 is 17 residues long. The germline CDR1 and CDR2 sequences are KGHSH and LQKENI. CDR3 DNA sequence: TGTGCCAGCTCACCAGATGGAGCGGGGACTCTCGGAGATACGCAGTATTTT. As protein: CASSPDGAGTLGDTQYF.

In its sample, this clonotype was seen a few times. The rearrangement links TRBV30 to TRBJ2-1; 9 nucleotides match TRBD2. Germline CDR1 and CDR2: GTSNPN and SVGIG (reference sequence). Trimming removed 5 bases from V and 10 bases from J; junction bases left unmatched: 12. The CDR3 covers 14 residues. Written as DNA, the CDR3 is TGTGCCTGGCGAAGTCCCGGGACTAGCTGGGAGCAGTTCTTC. Protein sequence: CAWRSPGTSWEQFF.

This clonotype was detected only a few times. The chain employs TRBV12-3 or TRBV12-4 and TRBJ1-1, with a possible D match to TRBD1 (5 bases). Between the trimmed V and J ends, which lost 3 bases and 8 bases, there was a span of 10 bases. CDR3 length equals 12 residues. The CDR3 spells CASSFRDPEAFF. DNA for the CDR3: TGTGCCAGCAGTTTCCGGGACCCAGAAGCTTTCTTT.

The rearrangement joins TRBV25-1 to TRBJ1-5; 9 bases match TRBD1. V dropped 3 bases and J dropped 7; count of bases not matched to a gene: 10. Germline CDR1 and CDR2: MGHDK and SYGVNS. This CDR3 contains 16 residues. Here the CDR3 DNA reads TGTGCCAGCAGTGATGGGGGACAGGGAGGAGGCCAGCCCCAGCATTTT. Translation: CASSDGGQGGGQPQHF.

This clonotype appeared once. This chain joins TRBV5-4 and TRBJ2-5; D not certain. CDR1 SGHNT and CDR2 YYREEE come from the germline V gene (reference sequence). The CDR3 extends over 14 amino acids. Trimming took off 1 base at V and 3 bases at J, with 10 bases between the two ends. In DNA form, the CDR3 reads TGTGCCAGCAGCTTGTTACTTGCCGAAGAGACCCAGTACTTC. Translation gives CASSLLLAEETQYF.

This clonotype was observed many times. The chain has TRBV4-1 and TRBJ1-6; TRBD1 matches at 7 bases. Looked up from germline, CDR1 is MGHRA and CDR2 is YSYEKL. This CDR3 has 16 amino acids. Trimming cost V 3 bases and J 8 bases; bases outside gene matches: 10. CDR3 loop: CASSQVTGARDSPLHF. Written as DNA, the CDR3 is TGCGCCAGCAGCCAGGTTACAGGGGCAAGGGATTCACCCCTCCACTTT.